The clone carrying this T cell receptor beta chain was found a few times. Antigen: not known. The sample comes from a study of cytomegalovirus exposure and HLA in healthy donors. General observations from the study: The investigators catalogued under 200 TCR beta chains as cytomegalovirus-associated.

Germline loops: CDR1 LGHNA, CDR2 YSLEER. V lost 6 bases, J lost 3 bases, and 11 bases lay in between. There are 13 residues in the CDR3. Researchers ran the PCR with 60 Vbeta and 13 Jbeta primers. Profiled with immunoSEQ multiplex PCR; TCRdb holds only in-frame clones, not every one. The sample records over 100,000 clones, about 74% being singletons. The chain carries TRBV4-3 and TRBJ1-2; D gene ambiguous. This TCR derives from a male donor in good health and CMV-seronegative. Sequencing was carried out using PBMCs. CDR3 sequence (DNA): TGCGCCAGCAGGTCCCTTCCGGACTATGGCTACACCTTC. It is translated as CASRSLPDYGYTF.